This passage covers 28 T cell receptor beta chains from one sample sequenced in a study of cytomegalovirus exposure and HLA in healthy donors. PCR primers comprised 60 Vbeta and 13 Jbeta primers. Libraries were prepared by immunoSEQ multiplex PCR; TCRdb keeps only in-frame clonotypes and omits some of them. This sample carries under 140,000 clones, approximately 84% of them seen once, and the ten largest clones take 1.5% to 2%. Input material: PBMCs. The receptors were gathered from a middle-aged man in good health and CMV-seronegative.

This clone appeared a few times. The chain carries TRBV5-6 and TRBJ1-3; 10 nucleotides align to TRBD1. Germline values: CDR1 SGHDT, CDR2 YYEEEE. CDR3 length equals 15 residues. V dropped 5 bases and J dropped 4; count of bases not matched to a gene: 6. CDR3 region: CASSFDRGQGNTIYF. CDR3 nucleotide sequence: TGTGCCAGCAGTTTTGACAGGGGGCAAGGAAACACCATATATTTT.

The chain has TRBV6-6 and TRBJ1-2; 10 bases are a match to TRBD1. With 5 bases clipped from V and 6 bases from J, the junction kept 6 bases outside the gene matches. The V gene's germline CDR1 is MNHNY and CDR2 SVGAGI (reference sequence). There are 14 residues in the CDR3. CDR3 protein: CASSPPGQGHGYTF. The CDR3 region has the DNA TGTGCCAGCAGTCCACCGGGACAGGGGCATGGCTACACCTTC.

The genes are TRBV5-4 and TRBJ1-1, with TRBD1 matching 10 bases. The germline CDR1 and CDR2 sequences are SGHNT and YYREEE (reference sequence). The junction had 5 bases not matched to a gene; V was cut back by 3 bases and J by 6 bases. The CDR3 is 14 amino acids. In DNA, the CDR3 is TGTGCCAGCAGCTCACCGGGACAGGGGTCTGAAGCTTTCTTT. It encodes CASSSPGQGSEAFF.

The chain carries TRBV5-1 and TRBJ2-1; TRBD1 agrees at 9 bases. The V gene end was trimmed by 4 bases and the J gene end by 2 bases; junction bases not matched to a gene: 7. The CDR3 totals 16 residues. The germline V gene has CDR1 SGHRS and CDR2 YFSETQ. CDR3 sequence reads: CASSIPQGAAYNEQFF. In DNA form, the CDR3 reads TGCGCCAGCAGCATCCCACAGGGGGCTGCCTACAATGAGCAGTTCTTC.

The CDR3 DNA follows: TGTGCATCCTGTGGGCAATCTGGGGCCAACGTCCTGACTTTC. Its translation is CASCGQSGANVLTF. The V gene is TRBV2, the J gene TRBJ2-6; D is uncertain. The CDR3 length is 14 residues. Looked up from germline, CDR1 is SNHLY and CDR2 is FYNNEI.

V usage is TRBV2 and J usage is TRBJ1-1; a possible D gene is TRBD1 (5 bases). Trimming pared 5 bases from V and 3 bases from J, leaving 13 bases between. This CDR3 has 14 residues. From germline, CDR1 is SNHLY and CDR2 FYNNEI. The CDR3 sequence is CASSFSRQYTEAFF. The DNA for the CDR3 is TGTGCCAGCAGTTTCTCGAGACAGTACACTGAAGCTTTCTTT.

This rearrangement joins TRBV29-1 to TRBJ2-2, with D tentatively TRBD2 (5 bases). Germline V gene lookup returns CDR1 SQVTM and CDR2 ANQGSEA. V shed 3 bases and J shed 3 bases, with 11 bases lying between them. The CDR3 has 14 residues. Written as DNA, the CDR3 is TGCAGCGTTGACTTCGGGCGGGACACCGGGGAGCTGTTTTTT. It codes for CSVDFGRDTGELFF.

The chain joins TRBV9 to TRBJ1-2; 9 nucleotides agree with TRBD1. The CDR3 totals 15 residues. Germline-derived CDR1 and CDR2 are SGDLS and YYNGEE. Unmatched junction bases numbered 6, after V lost 0 bases and J lost 6 bases. Here the CDR3 reads CASSVELQGADGYTF. For the CDR3, the DNA is TGTGCCAGCAGCGTAGAACTACAGGGGGCGGATGGCTACACCTTC.

V and J are TRBV6-1 and TRBJ1-5; TRBD1 agrees at 8 bases. The CDR3 totals 15 residues. V shed 1 base, J shed 4 bases, and the junction held 3 bases outside the gene matches. From germline, CDR1 is MNHNS and CDR2 SASEGT. The CDR3 DNA is TGTGCCAGCAGTGAAGAGGACAGGGCGAATCAGCCCCAGCATTTT. Its translation: CASSEEDRANQPQHF.

This chain links TRBV2 with TRBJ2-3; D perhaps matches TRBD1 (6 bases). Germline V CDR1 and CDR2: SNHLY, FYNNEI. CDR3 length: 12 residues. V was trimmed by 6 bases and J by 4 bases, leaving 8 bases between them. The CDR3 reads CASSAGADTQYF. CDR3 bases: TGTGCCAGCAGCGCAGGGGCAGATACGCAGTATTTT.

This chain connects TRBV5-5 to TRBJ2-5; 9 nucleotides align to TRBD1. The CDR3 contains 14 residues. The V segment lost 4 bases and the J segment 1 base; nucleotides outside the gene matches: 2. CDR1 is SGHKS and CDR2 is YYEKEE in the germline V gene (reference sequence). The CDR3 spells CASSPGQGQETQYF. As DNA, the CDR3 is TGTGCCAGCAGCCCGGGACAGGGCCAAGAGACCCAGTACTTC.

The V call is TRBV28, the J call TRBJ1-2; a weak D match, TRBD1 (6 bases). The CDR3 runs 15 residues. V lost 6 bases and J lost 3, with 17 bases in between. CDR1 MDHEN and CDR2 SYDVKM come from the germline V gene. The CDR3 bases are TGTGCCAGCAGACCGTCAGGGGTTTTGGACTATGGCTACACCTTC. The encoded protein is CASRPSGVLDYGYTF.

The V call is TRBV5-1, the J call TRBJ1-4; 9 positions match TRBD1. The V segment lost 2 bases and the J segment 0 bases; nucleotides outside the gene matches: 8. This CDR3 has 18 residues. CDR1 is SGHRS, CDR2 YFSETQ, per germline. As DNA, the CDR3 is TGCGCCAGCAGCTTACAGGGGGCGCGGGGGGCAACTAATGAAAAACTGTTTTTT. It yields the protein CASSLQGARGATNEKLFF.

This sequence joins TRBV6-5 and TRBJ1-2; no clear D gene. The CDR3 runs to 13 residues. Germline CDR1 reads MNHEY; CDR2 reads SVGAGI. V dropped 0 bases and J dropped 6 bases, with 8 bases sitting between them. CDR3 coding DNA: TGTGCCAGCAGTTACTCCCGGGGTGATGGCTACACCTTC. It codes for CASSYSRGDGYTF.

The chain joins TRBV27 to TRBJ1-6, with D possibly TRBD1 on 6 matching bases. This CDR3 comprises 20 residues. The V end was cut by 1 base, the J end by 5 bases, with 24 bases between. CDR1 is MNHEY and CDR2 is SMNVEV in the germline V gene (reference sequence). DNA of the CDR3: TGTGCCAGCAGTTTATGGCCCAACGGGGATGTTTGGACAGATAATTCACCCCTCCACTTT. Protein sequence: CASSLWPNGDVWTDNSPLHF.

The rearrangement uses TRBV5-1 and TRBJ2-5; no clear D. The CDR3 has 14 residues. The V gene's germline CDR1 is SGHRS and CDR2 YFSETQ. Trimming removed 0 bases at V and 3 bases at J, with 9 bases between. The CDR3 loop is CASSLDGLEETQYF. The CDR3, as DNA: TGCGCCAGCAGCTTGGACGGCCTAGAAGAGACCCAGTACTTC.

A single count supports this clone. CDR3 in amino acids: CASMGGYGYTF. The DNA for the CDR3 is TGTGCCAGCATGGGGGGCTATGGCTACACCTTC. The chain has TRBV6-5 and TRBJ1-2; D possibly corresponds to TRBD1 (5 bases). The length of the CDR3 is 11 residues. V was clipped by 7 bases and J by 4 bases, with 7 bases between them. Germline CDR1 MNHEY, CDR2 SVGAGI.

The chain combines TRBV28 with TRBJ1-1, with D maybe TRBD1 (5 bases). The germline gives CDR1 MDHEN, CDR2 SYDVKM. The CDR3 covers 13 residues. Deletions cut 3 bases from V and 5 bases from J, with 10 bases between. The CDR3 is CASSFFRATEAFF. CDR3 nucleotide sequence: TGTGCCAGCAGTTTTTTCAGGGCTACTGAAGCTTTCTTT.

This clone has a single count. The rearrangement links TRBV5-1 to TRBJ1-1; TRBD1 might be the D (6 bases). This CDR3 has 15 residues. Germline loops: CDR1 SGHRS, CDR2 YFSETQ. Trimming left V 0 bases short and J 1 base short, with 10 bases between. This CDR3 reads CASSLVGGANTEAFF. CDR3 bases: TGCGCCAGCAGCTTGGTGGGGGGGGCGAACACTGAAGCTTTCTTT.

The chain joins TRBV4-3 to TRBJ2-3, with D perhaps TRBD1 (6 bases). V was clipped by 1 base and J by 0 bases, with 11 bases between them. CDR1 is LGHNA, CDR2 YSLEER, per germline. This CDR3 is built from 16 residues. This CDR3 is CASSQGPGASTDTQYF. The CDR3 DNA is TGCGCCAGCAGCCAAGGCCCAGGGGCGAGCACAGATACGCAGTATTTT.

V gene TRBV6-9 combines with J gene TRBJ1-1, with D tentatively TRBD1 (5 bases). CDR1 is MNHGY, CDR2 SVAAGI, per germline. The CDR3 extends over 12 amino acids. V dropped 8 bases and J dropped 9 bases, with 16 bases sitting between them. CDR3 nucleotide sequence: TGTGCCAGCCGGGGGAATCTGGACAAAGCTTTCTTT. Amino acids: CASRGNLDKAFF.

This clone showed up just once. The chain has TRBV7-9 and TRBJ1-6; D is perhaps TRBD1 (5 bases). The CDR3 covers 15 residues. CDR1 and CDR2 from the germline V gene are SEHNR and FQNEAQ (reference sequence). V was pared by 2 bases and J by 7 bases, with 12 bases between. The CDR3 reads CASSLTVGGNSPLHF. CDR3 bases: TGTGCCAGCAGCTTAACTGTCGGGGGGAATTCACCCCTCCACTTT. Combining the CDR3 with reference TRBV7-9 and TRBJ1-6 gives the whole variable domain DTGVSQNPRHKITKRGQNVTFRCDPISEHNRLYWYRQTLGQGPEFLTYFQNEAQLEKSRLLSDRFSAERPKGSFSTLEIQRTEQGDSAMYLCASSLTVGGNSPLHFGNGTRLTVT.

The rearrangement uses TRBV2 and TRBJ2-7; D is unresolved. CDR3 length equals 10 residues. The germline V and J ends were trimmed by 4 bases and 5 bases, with 3 bases remaining between them. Germline-derived CDR1 and CDR2 are SNHLY and FYNNEI. The CDR3 DNA reads as TGTGCCAGCAGTGCCGACGAGCAGTACTTC. It is translated as CASSADEQYF.

This clone was counted between two and nine times. This chain uses TRBV25-1 with TRBJ2-1; a weak D match, TRBD1 (6 bases). The CDR3 loop spans 13 amino acids. V gave up 2 bases and J gave up 15 bases, with 17 bases separating them. Germline-derived CDR1 and CDR2 are MGHDK and SYGVNS. The CDR3 reads CASSETGGLGRFF. In DNA, the CDR3 is TGTGCCAGCAGTGAAACTGGGGGCCTCGGGCGGTTCTTC.

The V call is TRBV2, the J call TRBJ1-1; the match to TRBD1 covers 7 bases. This CDR3 has 15 residues. Germline V lookup: CDR1 SNHLY, CDR2 FYNNEI. V shed 4 bases, J shed 5 bases, and the junction held 10 bases outside the gene matches. CDR3 loop: CASSVDGQDYTEAFF. CDR3 sequence (DNA): TGTGCCAGCAGTGTCGACGGACAGGACTATACTGAAGCTTTCTTT.

This CDR3 is CASRARMASGGSEQYF. CDR3 DNA: TGTGCCAGCAGGGCCCGTATGGCCAGCGGGGGGTCCGAGCAGTACTTC. The chain joins TRBV2 to TRBJ2-7, with TRBD2 matching over 9 bases. V trimming: 6 bases; J trimming: 6 bases; junction bases outside the gene matches: 15. The CDR3 runs 16 residues. CDR1 and CDR2 from the germline V gene are SNHLY and FYNNEI. Full variable domain (missing parts from reference TRBV2 and TRBJ2-7): EPEVTQTPSHQVTQMGQEVILRCVPISNHLYFYWYRQILGQKVEFLVSFYNNEISEKSEIFDDQFSVERPDGSNFTLKIRSTKLEDSAMYFCASRARMASGGSEQYFGPGTRLTVT.

V and J are TRBV6-5 and TRBJ1-4, with 8 bases lining up with TRBD1. The CDR3 has 15 amino acids. CDR1 is MNHEY and CDR2 is SVGAGI in the germline V gene. With 4 bases clipped from V and 8 bases from J, the junction kept 9 bases outside the gene matches. CDR3 amino acids: CASSFRTGPSEKLFF. The CDR3 nucleotides are TGTGCCAGCAGTTTCAGGACAGGGCCATCGGAAAAACTGTTTTTT.

This chain joins TRBV4-1 and TRBJ1-6, with 7 positions matching TRBD1. The CDR3 sequence is 16 residues long. From germline, CDR1 is MGHRA and CDR2 YSYEKL. Germline trimming cut 1 base from V and 5 bases from J; bases unmatched to any gene: 5. The CDR3 DNA is TGCGCCAGCAGCCAAGGAGAGGGGGCGAATAATTCACCCCTCCACTTT. As protein: CASSQGEGANNSPLHF.